This T cell receptor beta chain was identified during a study of blood T cell repertoires in COVID-19. Across the whole study: The cDNA or gDNA used as material had been derived from T cells, B-cell-depleted T cells, or PBMCs.

With 5 bases clipped from V and 7 bases from J, the junction kept 5 bases outside the gene matches. The CDR3 is 13 amino acids. Germline CDR1 is SEHNR and CDR2 is FQNEAQ (reference sequence). In the authors' methods: By means of reference gene primer amplification, nucleated cell counts were estimated. Measured with immunoSEQ multiplex PCR; TCRdb has only the in-frame clones, and not every one. V and J calls and clone size are those listed in that table; D and trimming were worked out from the DNA. The table has some 250,000 clones, roughly 90% seen once. The J gene is TRBJ1-2, the V gene TRBV7-9, with 9 bases identical to TRBD1. Source material: PBMCs or T cells enriched from blood (not recorded which). The source of this sequence is a woman aged 25-40 years with acute COVID-19. Here the CDR3 reads CASSPQGASGYTF. The CDR3 DNA reads TGTGCCAGCAGCCCACAGGGGGCAAGTGGCTACACCTTC.